This T cell receptor (beta chain) was profiled in a study of blood T cell repertoires in COVID-19. Study-level background: Spain, Italy and the United States supplied samples that represented acute and convalescent COVID-19.

Sequenced by immunoSEQ multiplex PCR; TCRdb stores in-frame clones only, minus some. The sample contains a few hundred thousand clones, roughly 86% of which appear only once. V lost 3 bases to trimming and J lost 6 bases; unmatched junction nucleotides: 10. Germline V gene sequence: CDR1 SGDLS, CDR2 YYNGEE. The length of the CDR3 is 15 residues. This TCR derives from a woman in her forties or fifties with acute or convalescent COVID-19. Sequenced sample: peripheral blood. The chain links TRBV9 to TRBJ2-3, with TRBD1 matching 7 bases. The CDR3 is CASSALDRGHDTQYF. In DNA, the CDR3 is TGTGCCAGCAGCGCCCTGGATAGGGGGCATGATACGCAGTATTTT.